The 19 T cell receptor beta chains below all came from one sample that was sequenced in a study of blood T cell repertoires in COVID-19. Assay: immunoSEQ multiplex PCR; the TCRdb copy retains only in-frame clones and omits some. The sample comprises roughly 68,000 clones, approximately 78% of which are singletons, and less than 10% rests with the top ten. Sample: peripheral blood. These receptors were collected from a human donor in a cohort sampled during active COVID-19.

V is TRBV24-1 and J is TRBJ2-1, with 8 positions matching TRBD2. Germline V gene data show CDR1 as KGHDR and CDR2 as SFDVKD. J lost 7 bases, V lost 7 bases, and 5 bases had no gene match. This CDR3 comprises 13 residues. The DNA for the CDR3 is TGTGCCACCAGAGCGGGAGTAGGGAATGAGCAGTTCTTC. It encodes CATRAGVGNEQFF.

This clone has a handful of counts. The chain joins TRBV19 to TRBJ1-1; 7 bases are a match to TRBD1. This CDR3 has 15 residues. V gave up 5 bases and J gave up 0 bases; unmatched junction bases: 6. CDR1 and CDR2 from the germline V gene are LNHDA and SQIVND (reference sequence). This chain's CDR3 is CASSVWTGLNTEAFF. CDR3 coding DNA: TGTGCCAGTAGTGTCTGGACAGGACTGAACACTGAAGCTTTCTTT.

The chain carries TRBV11-2 and TRBJ2-1; 7 bases agree with TRBD2. Losses at the gene ends were 1 base for V and 6 bases for J; bases not matched to a gene: 3. Germline CDR1 is SGHAT and CDR2 is FQNNGV. The CDR3 spans 14 residues. The CDR3 coding sequence is TGTGCCAGCAGCTTAGCGACTAGCTTCAATGAGCAGTTCTTC. Amino acid sequence: CASSLATSFNEQFF.

The rearrangement joins TRBV7-9 to TRBJ2-7; 7 nucleotides match TRBD1. This CDR3 comprises 14 residues. Germline V gene lookup returns CDR1 SEHNR and CDR2 FQNEAQ (reference sequence). The J segment lost 5 bases and the V segment lost 2 bases, leaving 6 bases of the junction unmatched. DNA for the CDR3: TGTGCCAGCAGCTTACAAGGGGGCGGCGACGAGCAGTACTTC. The encoded protein is CASSLQGGGDEQYF.

J is TRBJ2-3 and V is TRBV7-8; D gene unclear. Trimming shortened V by 2 bases and J by 2 bases, and 11 bases separated the two germline ends. This CDR3 is 15 amino acids long. CDR1 and CDR2 from the germline V gene are SGHVS and FQNEAQ. DNA for the CDR3: TGTGCCAGCAGCTTAAAACGAGGATACACAGATACGCAGTATTTT. This translates into CASSLKRGYTDTQYF.

This chain connects TRBV5-1 to TRBJ1-1, with D unclear. The V gene lost 5 bases and the J gene lost 2 bases, with 16 bases spanning the gap. Germline-derived CDR1 and CDR2 are SGHRS and YFSETQ. This CDR3 has 15 amino acids. The CDR3 loop is CASSGLGRGNTEAFF. The CDR3 DNA reads as TGCGCCAGCAGTGGTCTCGGTCGGGGAAACACTGAAGCTTTCTTT.

The rearrangement joins TRBV18 to TRBJ2-7; possibly TRBD2 for D (6 bases). The germline gives CDR1 KGHSH, CDR2 LQKENI. Trimming left V 1 base short and J 7 bases short, with 17 bases between. This CDR3 comprises 15 residues. The CDR3: CASSPQEGGAREQYF. The CDR3 coding sequence is TGTGCCAGCTCACCACAAGAGGGAGGCGCGAGGGAGCAGTACTTC.

The genes are TRBV10-1 and TRBJ2-2, with D maybe TRBD2 (5 bases). Germline V gene data show CDR1 as WNHNN and CDR2 as SYGVQD (reference sequence). V lost 8 bases and J 8 bases, leaving 18 bases between the germline ends. The CDR3 covers 14 residues. CDR3 nucleotides: TGCGCCAGCTCTGCGGTCCAGCCGGGGGGGGAGCTGTTTTTT. Amino acids: CASSAVQPGGELFF.

J is TRBJ1-1 and V is TRBV4-1; 8 nucleotides align to TRBD1. The germline CDR1 and CDR2 sequences are MGHRA and YSYEKL. The CDR3 loop spans 14 amino acids. V lost 6 bases, J lost 8 bases, and 11 bases stayed unmatched. CDR3 residues: CASSLQGAISEAFF. The CDR3 bases are TGCGCCAGCAGTCTTCAGGGGGCGATATCCGAAGCTTTCTTT.

The rearrangement joins TRBV6-2 or TRBV6-3 to TRBJ2-7; 10 bases are a match to TRBD1. CDR3 length: 15 amino acids. Trimming removed 0 bases from V and 2 bases from J; junction bases left unmatched: 1. The germline V gene has CDR1 MNHEY and CDR2 SVGEGT. CDR3 in DNA: TGTGCCAGCAGTTACTCTGGACAGGGGGCCTACGAGCAGTACTTC. This codes for CASSYSGQGAYEQYF.

This chain uses TRBV18 with TRBJ2-1; a weak D match, TRBD2 (5 bases). CDR3 length: 16 residues. The V gene lost 3 bases and the J gene lost 0 bases, with 12 bases spanning the gap. Germline lookup yields CDR1 KGHSH and CDR2 LQKENI. CDR3 region: CASSPQGGRSYNEQFF. DNA of the CDR3: TGTGCCAGCTCACCTCAAGGCGGGCGCTCCTACAATGAGCAGTTCTTC.

The V gene is TRBV5-4, the J gene TRBJ2-2; 12 bases map to TRBD2. The CDR3 runs to 16 residues. CDR1 and CDR2 (germline): SGHNT, YYREEE (reference sequence). J lost 5 bases, V lost 3 bases, and 5 bases had no gene match. CDR3 nucleotide sequence: TGTGCCAGCAGCTCGACTAGCGGGAGTAAGACCGGGGAGCTGTTTTTT. It yields the protein CASSSTSGSKTGELFF. Full variable domain (rest looked up from reference TRBV5-4 and TRBJ2-2): ETGVTQSPTHLIKTRGQQVTLRCSSQSGHNTVSWYQQALGQGPQFIFQYYREEENGRGNFPPRFSGLQFPNYSSELNVNALELDDSALYLCASSSTSGSKTGELFFGEGSRLTVL.

This chain uses TRBV11-2 with TRBJ2-5; 8 nucleotides align to TRBD1. The CDR3 has 16 residues. J gave up 1 base and V 2 bases, and 6 bases lay outside the gene matches. The germline gives CDR1 SGHAT, CDR2 FQNNGV. Here the CDR3 DNA reads TGTGCCAGCAGCTTATCGGACAGGGACGTCCAAGAGACCCAGTACTTC. This gives the protein CASSLSDRDVQETQYF.

The chain combines TRBV28 with TRBJ2-3, with D uncertain. The CDR3 runs 14 residues. Germline CDR1 is MDHEN and CDR2 is SYDVKM. V gave up 3 bases and J gave up 2 bases, with 9 bases separating them. CDR3 in amino acids: CASSFDRFTDTQYF. The CDR3 DNA is TGTGCCAGCAGTTTTGATCGGTTCACAGATACGCAGTATTTT.

The rearrangement links TRBV16 to TRBJ1-6; no clear D gene. This CDR3 spans 14 amino acids. V was shortened by 2 bases and J by 7 bases, with 9 bases between the two germline ends. Germline V gives CDR1 KGHSY, CDR2 FQNENV. CDR3 in DNA: TGTGCCAGCAGCCAAATGACGAGGAATTCACCCCTCCACTTT. Its protein product is CASSQMTRNSPLHF.

The table lists this clone with a count of one. The chain recombines TRBV6-5 with TRBJ1-5; D may be TRBD1 (6 bases). CDR3 size: 15 residues. V was pared by 6 bases and J by 5 bases, with 17 bases between. The V gene's germline CDR1 is MNHEY and CDR2 SVGAGI. CDR3 coding DNA: TGTGCCAGCAGGAGTGAGGGGGTTTCGTATCAGCCCCAGCATTTT. Its protein is CASRSEGVSYQPQHF.

This clone appeared a single time. The chain couples TRBV27 to TRBJ2-3; perhaps TRBD1 as D (6 bases). The CDR3 covers 15 residues. Germline loops: CDR1 MNHEY, CDR2 SMNVEV (reference sequence). The germline V and J ends were trimmed by 5 bases and 3 bases, with 15 bases remaining between them. CDR3 sequence: CASSKGVAYTDTQYF. As DNA, the CDR3 is TGTGCCAGCAGTAAGGGGGTGGCCTATACAGATACGCAGTATTTT.

The chain uses TRBV7-9 and TRBJ1-1; 8 positions match TRBD1. V shed 7 bases and J 0 bases; nucleotides not matched to a gene: 4. Germline assignment: CDR1 SEHNR and CDR2 FQNEAQ (reference sequence). The length of the CDR3 is 14 residues. The CDR3 loop reads CASIRTGMNTEAFF. The DNA of the CDR3 is TGTGCCAGCATCAGGACAGGGATGAACACTGAAGCTTTCTTT. Combining the CDR3 with reference TRBV7-9 and TRBJ1-1 gives the whole variable domain DTGVSQNPRHKITKRGQNVTFRCDPISEHNRLYWYRQTLGQGPEFLTYFQNEAQLEKSRLLSDRFSAERPKGSFSTLEIQRTEQGDSAMYLCASIRTGMNTEAFFGQGTRLTVV.

The CDR3 DNA sequence: TGTGCCAGTAGTCCGCTTCAGGCCGGAGCTTTCTTT. Amino acids: CASSPLQAGAFF. V gene TRBV19 combines with J gene TRBJ1-1; no clear D gene. V lost 5 bases to trimming and J lost 10 bases, with 14 bases between them. CDR3 size: 12 residues. Germline assignment: CDR1 LNHDA and CDR2 SQIVND (reference sequence). Full variable domain (outside the CDR3, taken from reference TRBV19 and TRBJ1-1): DGGITQSPKYLFRKEGQNVTLSCEQNLNHDAMYWYRQDPGQGLRLIYYSQIVNDFQKGDIAEGYSVSREKKESFPLTVTSAQKNPTAFYLCASSPLQAGAFFGQGTRLTVV.